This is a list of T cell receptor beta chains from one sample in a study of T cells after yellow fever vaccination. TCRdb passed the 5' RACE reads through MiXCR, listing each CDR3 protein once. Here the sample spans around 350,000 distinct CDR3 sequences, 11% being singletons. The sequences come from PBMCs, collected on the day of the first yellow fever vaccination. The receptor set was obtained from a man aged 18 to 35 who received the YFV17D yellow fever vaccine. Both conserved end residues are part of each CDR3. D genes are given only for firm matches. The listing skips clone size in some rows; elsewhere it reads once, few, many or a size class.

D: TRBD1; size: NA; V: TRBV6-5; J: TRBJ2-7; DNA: TGTGCCAGCAGTTACTGGACAGGGCACGAGCAGTACTTC; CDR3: CASSYWTGHEQYF
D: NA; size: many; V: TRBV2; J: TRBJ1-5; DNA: TGTGCCAGCAGTGAAGCCGACGACGCAGTCAATCAGCCCCAGCATTTT; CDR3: CASSEADDAVNQPQHF
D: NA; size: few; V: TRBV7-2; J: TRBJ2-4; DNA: TGTGCCAGCAGCCCCTATTTCTTAGCCAAAAACATTCAGTACTTC; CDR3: CASSPYFLAKNIQYF
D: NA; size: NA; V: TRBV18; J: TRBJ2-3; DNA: TGTGCCAGCTCACCACCACGGGGGTATTCGTCCGATACGCAGTATTTT; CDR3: CASSPPRGYSSDTQYF
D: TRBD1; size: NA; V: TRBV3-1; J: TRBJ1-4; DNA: TGTGCCAGCAGCCAAGATTACGGGACAGCTAATGAAAAACTGTTTTTT; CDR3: CASSQDYGTANEKLFF
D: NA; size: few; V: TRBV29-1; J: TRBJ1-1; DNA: TGCAGCGTTGAATGGATGGGCACTGAAGCTTTCTTT; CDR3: CSVEWMGTEAFF
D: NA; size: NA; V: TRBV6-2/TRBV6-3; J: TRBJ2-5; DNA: TGTGCCAGCAGTCTCCTTAGCGGAAGACCGGGAGAGACCCAGTACTTC; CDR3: CASSLLSGRPGETQYF
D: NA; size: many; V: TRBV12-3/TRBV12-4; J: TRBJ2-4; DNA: TGTGCCAGCAGTTTATTGTTAGCCAAAAACATTCAGTACTTC; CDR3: CASSLLLAKNIQYF
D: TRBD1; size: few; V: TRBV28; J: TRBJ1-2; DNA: TGTGCCAGCAGTTTAGCCGGACAGGTAACGGATGGCTACACCTTC; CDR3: CASSLAGQVTDGYTF
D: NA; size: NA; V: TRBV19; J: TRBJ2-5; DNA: TGTGCCAGTAGTAGCTTCTACCAACTTAAGGAGACCCAGTACTTC; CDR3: CASSSFYQLKETQYF
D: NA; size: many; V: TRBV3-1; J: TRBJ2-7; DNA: TGTGCCAGCAGCCAAATGGGGTCGAACGAGCAGTACTTC; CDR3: CASSQMGSNEQYF
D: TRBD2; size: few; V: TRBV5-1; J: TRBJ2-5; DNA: TGCGCCAGCAGTATCTACGGGGGGGCCGAAGAGACCCAGTACTTC; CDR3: CASSIYGGAEETQYF
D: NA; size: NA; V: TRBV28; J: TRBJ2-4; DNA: TGTGCCAGCCATAGTCCGGGACCTCGGGAACGAAAGTACTTC; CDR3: CASHSPGPRERKYF
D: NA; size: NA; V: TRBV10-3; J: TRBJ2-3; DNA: TGTGCCATCAGTGAGGACCCTAGGGCCGGCGGTACGCAGTATTTT; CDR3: CAISEDPRAGGTQYF
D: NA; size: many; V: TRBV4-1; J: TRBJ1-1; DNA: TGCGCCAGCAGCCTTCTAGGGATGAACACTGAAGCTTTCTTT; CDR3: CASSLLGMNTEAFF
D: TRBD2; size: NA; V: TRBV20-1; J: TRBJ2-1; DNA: TGCAGTGCTAGATCCTTCCAGCGGGGGGTCCCCCCCCATGAGCAGTTCTTC; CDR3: CSARSFQRGVPPHEQFF
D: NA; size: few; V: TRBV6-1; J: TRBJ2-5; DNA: TGTGCCAGCACCCGGGATCCCAAAGAGACCCAGTACTTC; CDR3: CASTRDPKETQYF
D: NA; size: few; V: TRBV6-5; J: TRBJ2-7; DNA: TGTGCCAGCAGTTACCGTCCCATCTACGAGCAGTACTTC; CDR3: CASSYRPIYEQYF
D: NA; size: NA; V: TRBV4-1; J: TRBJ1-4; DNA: TGCGCCAGCAGCCAAGAAGAGCTGTATGAAAAACTGTTTTTT; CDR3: CASSQEELYEKLFF
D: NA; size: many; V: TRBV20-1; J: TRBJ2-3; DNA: TGCAGTGCTAGAGCGAGGGGGGGCTTTCGCACAGATACGCAGTATTTT; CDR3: CSARARGGFRTDTQYF
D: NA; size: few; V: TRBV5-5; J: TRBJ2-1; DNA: TGTGCCAGCAGCTTGGACCAATTCGGCTACAATGAGCAGTTCTTC; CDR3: CASSLDQFGYNEQFF
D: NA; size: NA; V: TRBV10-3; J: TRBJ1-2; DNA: TGTGCCATCAGTGAGAGAATCCTAGCTCCCTATGGCTACACCTTC; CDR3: CAISERILAPYGYTF
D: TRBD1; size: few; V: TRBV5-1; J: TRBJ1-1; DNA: TGCGCCAGCACACCAGACAGGGGAAACACTGAAGCTTTCTTT; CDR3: CASTPDRGNTEAFF
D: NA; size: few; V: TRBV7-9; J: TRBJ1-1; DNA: TGTGCCAGCAACCAAGGGGGTAGGCACACTGAAGCTTTCTTT; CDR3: CASNQGGRHTEAFF
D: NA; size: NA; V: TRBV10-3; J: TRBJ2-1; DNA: TGTGCCATCAGCGGAAGCCGGGGTAGCTCCTACAATGAGCAGTTCTTC; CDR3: CAISGSRGSSYNEQFF
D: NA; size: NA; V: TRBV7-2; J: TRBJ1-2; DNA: TGTGCCAGCAGCCCCGGACGTCTTTTAGCTAACTATGGCTACACCTTC; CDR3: CASSPGRLLANYGYTF
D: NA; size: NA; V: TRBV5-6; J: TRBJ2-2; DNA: TGTGCCAGCAGCTTTGGTTCGTCCGGGGAGCTGTTTTTT; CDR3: CASSFGSSGELFF
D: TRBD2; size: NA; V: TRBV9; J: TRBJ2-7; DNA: TGTGCCAGCAGCGTGTTCGGGGGGGCCGACGAGCAGTACTTC; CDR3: CASSVFGGADEQYF
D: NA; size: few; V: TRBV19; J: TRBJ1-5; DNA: TGTGCCAGTAGTAAGGGACCCCTGGGAGGGAGTCAGCCCCAGCATTTT; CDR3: CASSKGPLGGSQPQHF
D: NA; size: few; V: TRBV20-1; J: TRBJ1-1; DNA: TGCAGTGCTAGTTTCCCCGGGGACACTGAAGCTTTCTTT; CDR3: CSASFPGDTEAFF
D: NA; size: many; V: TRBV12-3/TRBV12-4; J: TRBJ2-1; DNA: TGTGCCAGCAGTTTTTTCGATGAGCAGTTCTTC; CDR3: CASSFFDEQFF
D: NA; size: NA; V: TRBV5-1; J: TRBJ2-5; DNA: TGCGCCAGCAGCTTGGATAGACCCCAAGAGACCCAGTACTTC; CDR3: CASSLDRPQETQYF
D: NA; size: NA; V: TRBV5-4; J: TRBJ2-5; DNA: TGTGCCAGCAGCTTGGCGTCCCAAGAGACCCAGTACTTC; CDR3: CASSLASQETQYF
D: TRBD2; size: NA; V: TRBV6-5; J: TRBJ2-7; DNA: TGTGCCAGCAGTTCCGGGACTAACTACGAGCGGTACTTC; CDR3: CASSSGTNYERYF
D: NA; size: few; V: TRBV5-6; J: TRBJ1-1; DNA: TGTGCCAGCAGCTTGCGGGACACTATAATTGAAGCTTTCTTT; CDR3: CASSLRDTIIEAFF
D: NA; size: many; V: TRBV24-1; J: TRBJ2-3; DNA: TGTGCCACCAGTTCTAGCGATACGCAGTATTTT; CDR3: CATSSSDTQYF
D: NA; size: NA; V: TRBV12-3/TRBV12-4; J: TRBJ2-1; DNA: TGTGCCAGCTGGGCTTTTTCTGAAAATGAGCAGTTCTTC; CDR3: CASWAFSENEQFF
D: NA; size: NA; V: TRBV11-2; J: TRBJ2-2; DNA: TGTGCCAGCAGCTTAAAGGCGTCCGGGGAGCTGTTTTTT; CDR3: CASSLKASGELFF
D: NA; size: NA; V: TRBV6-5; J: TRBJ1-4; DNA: TGTGCCAGCAGTTACGAAGCGCGATGGGAAAAACTGTTTTTT; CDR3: CASSYEARWEKLFF
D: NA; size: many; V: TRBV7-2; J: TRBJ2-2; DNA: TGTGCCAGCAGCTTCAGTGTTTTGGGGGAGCTGTTTTTT; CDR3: CASSFSVLGELFF